The 29 T cell receptor beta chains below come from one sample, sequenced in a study of CD8+CD57+ T cells in acquired aplastic anemia. TCR beta VDJ and CDR3 were profiled, and genomic DNA was the template. One entry per CDR3 protein, called by TCRdb with MiXCR from the reads. Here the sample spans around 170,000 distinct CDR3 sequences, 40% to 55% being singletons. For sequencing, patients were chosen who had shown expansion of CD8+CD57+ cells by flow cytometry. The source material was sorted CD4+, CD8+, or CD8+CD57+ T cells (not recorded which) from PBMCs. The receptors originated from a human donor with aplastic anemia.

This clonotype was seen only once. V usage is TRBV2 and J usage is TRBJ1-5; the D is unclear. Per germline, CDR1 SNHLY and CDR2 FYNNEI. Trimming cost V 4 bases and J 1 base, with 8 bases left between them. The length of the CDR3 is 14 residues. Written as DNA, the CDR3 is TGTGCCAGCAGTGCGTCAGTGAGCAATCAGCCCCAGCATTTT. Translated, it gives CASSASVSNQPQHF.

The CDR3 here is CASSYQRLAGKLYEQYV. The DNA for the CDR3 is TGTGCCAGCAGTTACCAGAGGCTAGCGGGAAAACTTTACGAGCAGTACGTC. The chain links TRBV6-5 to TRBJ2-7, with 9 positions matching TRBD2. The V gene end was trimmed by 2 bases and the J gene end by 4 bases; junction bases not matched to a gene: 12. Per germline, CDR1 MNHEY and CDR2 SVGAGI. This CDR3 has 17 amino acids.

This clonotype was observed at least ten times. The chain has TRBV9 and TRBJ2-1; TRBD2 matches 7 bases. The ends lost 0 bases at V and 13 bases at J; junction bases unmatched: 13. CDR3 size: 15 residues. Germline V CDR1 and CDR2: SGDLS, YYNGEE. CDR3 region: CASSVGWGGERLQFF. The DNA of the CDR3 is TGTGCCAGCAGCGTAGGCTGGGGGGGGGAGCGCCTCCAGTTCTTC.

The V call is TRBV25-1, the J call TRBJ1-1, with D possibly matching TRBD1 (6 bases). The germline V and J ends were trimmed by 11 bases and 1 base, with 14 bases remaining between them. Germline lookup yields CDR1 MGHDK and CDR2 SYGVNS. CDR3 length: 13 residues. The chain's CDR3 is CAQYKQGNTEAFF. The DNA of the CDR3 is TGTGCCCAATATAAACAGGGGAACACTGAAGCTTTCTTT.

This clonotype was detected once. The rearrangement links TRBV10-3 to TRBJ1-2; possible D gene TRBD1, 6 bases. V lost 7 bases to trimming and J lost 4 bases, with 10 bases between them. The germline gives CDR1 ENHRY, CDR2 SYGVKD. The CDR3 has 12 residues. CDR3 protein: CAIKGVGYGYTF. The CDR3 nucleotides read TGTGCCATCAAGGGGGTAGGCTATGGCTACACCTTC.

This clonotype was recorded at least ten times. The chain joins TRBV12-3 or TRBV12-4 to TRBJ1-2; no clear D gene. Between the trimmed V and J ends, which lost 2 bases and 8 bases, there was a span of 9 bases. The CDR3 is 12 amino acids. The CDR3 DNA sequence: TGTGCCAGCAGTTTAAAAAAGGTGGGCTACACCTTC. It yields the protein CASSLKKVGYTF.

The chain joins TRBV6-2 or TRBV6-3 to TRBJ1-1; D possibly corresponds to TRBD1 (5 bases). Germline V gene lookup returns CDR1 MNHEY and CDR2 SVGEGT. V was pared by 2 bases and J by 3 bases, with 25 bases between. The CDR3 is made up of 19 amino acids. The CDR3 bases are TGTGCCAGCAGTTACGTCATTGCGACAAGGGGCCTAGGACACACTGAAGCTTTCTTT. Its translation: CASSYVIATRGLGHTEAFF.

J is TRBJ2-7 and V is TRBV20-1; the D gene could be TRBD1 or TRBD2 (7 bases each). In germline, CDR1 is DFQATT, CDR2 SNEGSKA (reference sequence). This CDR3 has 14 amino acids. V was pared by 6 bases and J by 4 bases, with 19 bases between. The CDR3 DNA reads TGCAGTGCGCAGGGGCAGGGGGGGAATTACGAGCAGTACTTC. Residues: CSAQGQGGNYEQYF.

As for this clonotype: It may be a read error: a sequence one base away is much more abundant. The conserved phenylalanine or tryptophan normally closing the CDR3 is absent here, so this likely arose from a read error. Because the CDR3's place on the DNA is in doubt, the DNA is left out and the CDR3 is given as listed by TCRdb. V usage is TRBV11-2 and J usage is TRBJ2-4; no check of the table's D call, TRBD1, against the DNA was made. The CDR3 length is 12 residues, termini included. CDR1 is SGHAT and CDR2 is FQNNGV in the germline V gene. The CDR3 sequence is CASSAGARWTYI.

There are a few counts of this clonotype. V gene TRBV4-2 combines with J gene TRBJ1-2, with D possibly matching TRBD1 (5 bases). Trimming shortened V by 4 bases and J by 1 base, and 16 bases separated the two germline ends. The germline V gene encodes CDR1 LGHNA and CDR2 YNFKEQ. This CDR3 contains 16 residues. In DNA, the CDR3 is TGTGCCAGCAGCCTAAGGGGCTTGACAGATAACTATGGCTACACCTTC. Encoded protein: CASSLRGLTDNYGYTF.

V usage is TRBV6-1 and J usage is TRBJ1-3; TRBD1 agrees at 7 bases. Trimming at V came to 6 bases and at J to 0 bases, leaving 11 bases not matched to a gene. The CDR3 consists of 17 residues. Germline V CDR1 and CDR2: MNHNS, SASEGT. CDR3 bases: TGTGCCAGCAGAAGACCCGGGACAGCGCTCTCTGGAAACACCATATATTTT. It yields the protein CASRRPGTALSGNTIYF.

This clonotype showed up many times. This chain uses TRBV6-5 with TRBJ1-6; D gene ambiguous. V was trimmed by 2 bases and J by 8 bases, leaving 10 bases between them. Germline V gives CDR1 MNHEY, CDR2 SVGAGI. This CDR3 is 14 amino acids long. The CDR3 reads CASSYQRNDSPLHF. CDR3 sequence (DNA): TGTGCCAGCAGTTACCAAAGGAATGATTCACCCCTCCACTTT.

The chain recombines TRBV7-2 with TRBJ1-6; D gene uncertain. The CDR3 has 12 amino acids. The germline V gene has CDR1 SGHTA and CDR2 FQGNSA. Trimming took 5 bases from V and 8 from J, leaving 7 bases between them. CDR3: CASSLVDSPLHF. The CDR3 DNA sequence: TGTGCCAGCAGCCTAGTAGATTCACCCCTCCACTTT.

This clonotype has ten or more counts. The chain is built from TRBV20-1 and TRBJ2-3; 8 positions match TRBD1. V lost 4 bases and J lost 5; bases outside the gene matches: 8. Germline V gene sequence: CDR1 DFQATT, CDR2 SNEGSKA (reference sequence). The CDR3 covers 14 residues. Here the CDR3 DNA reads TGCAGTGCTACCCCACCCAGGGGGCGAGATACGCAGTATTTT. Its protein product is CSATPPRGRDTQYF.

Worth noting for this clonotype: The CDR3 carries no conserved terminal phenylalanine or tryptophan, so it likely arises from a read error. The genes are TRBV20-1 and TRBJ1-1, with TRBD1 identical over 9 bases. The junction had 13 bases not matched to a gene; V was cut back by 1 base and J by 1 base. The CDR3 runs 18 residues. Germline loops: CDR1 DFQATT, CDR2 SNEGSKA (reference sequence). CDR3 coding DNA: TGCAGTGCTAGAGGGGGGCCTCTACAGGGGGCGAGGAACACTGAAGCTTTCCTT. Amino acid sequence: CSARGGPLQGARNTEAFL.

This clonotype was detected many times. The chain couples TRBV7-2 to TRBJ2-2; no clear D gene. Germline V gene lookup returns CDR1 SGHTA and CDR2 FQGNSA. The CDR3 consists of 12 residues. Trimming left V 5 bases short and J 7 bases short, with 8 bases between. The DNA for the CDR3 is TGTGCCAGCAGCCCAGCCCACGGGGAGCTGTTTTTT. Residues: CASSPAHGELFF.

This clonotype was observed at least ten times. The chain recombines TRBV5-1 with TRBJ1-4, with 8 positions matching TRBD1. The length of the CDR3 is 16 residues. Germline values: CDR1 SGHRS, CDR2 YFSETQ. J gave up 8 bases and V 3 bases, and 12 bases lay outside the gene matches. The CDR3 spells CASSSGQGFSWEKLFF. In DNA, the CDR3 is TGCGCCAGCAGCTCCGGACAGGGATTCTCTTGGGAAAAACTGTTTTTT.

This clonotype has a handful of counts. The gene calls are TRBV18 and TRBJ1-2; TRBD1 might be the D (5 bases). This CDR3 has 14 residues. Trimming shortened V by 3 bases and J by 2 bases, and 10 bases separated the two germline ends. In germline, CDR1 is KGHSH, CDR2 LQKENI. Written as DNA, the CDR3 is TGTGCCAGCTCACCCACACAGGACAACTATGGCTACACCTTC. Its translation is CASSPTQDNYGYTF.

The V gene is TRBV2, the J gene TRBJ1-5, with D hard to call. V was cut by 5 bases and J by 11 bases, with 10 bases left in between. This CDR3 region has 11 residues. Germline loops: CDR1 SNHLY, CDR2 FYNNEI. This CDR3 is CASSSDSSQHF. The CDR3 region has the DNA TGTGCCAGCAGTTCCGATTCATCCCAGCATTTT. Full variable domain (rest looked up from reference TRBV2 and TRBJ1-5): EPEVTQTPSHQVTQMGQEVILRCVPISNHLYFYWYRQILGQKVEFLVSFYNNEISEKSEIFDDQFSVERPDGSNFTLKIRSTKLEDSAMYFCASSSDSSQHFGDGTRLSIL.

In nucleotides, the CDR3 is TGCAGCGTCCGGGGACAGGGGATCTACGAGCAGTACTTC. Translated: CSVRGQGIYEQYF. This chain joins TRBV29-1 and TRBJ2-7; 10 bases fit TRBD1. CDR1 and CDR2 (germline): SQVTM, ANQGSEA. The CDR3 extends over 13 amino acids. The junction had 5 bases not matched to a gene; V was cut back by 6 bases and J by 3 bases.

This clonotype was picked up a small number of times. The V call is TRBV7-9, the J call TRBJ2-3; no clear D. Germline values: CDR1 SEHNR, CDR2 FQNEAQ (reference sequence). V was trimmed by 6 bases and J by 3 bases, leaving 7 bases between them. The CDR3 spans 12 residues. In nucleotides, the CDR3 is TGTGCCAGCAGGATATTAACAGATACGCAGTATTTT. This gives the protein CASRILTDTQYF.

This clonotype has just a few counts. The rearrangement joins TRBV20-1 to TRBJ2-7; TRBD1 might be the D (6 bases). The CDR3 runs to 12 residues. Germline CDR1 is DFQATT and CDR2 is SNEGSKA (reference sequence). The CDR3 nucleotides read TGCGGAAACAGGGTCCTTATATACGAGCAGTACTTC. Translation gives CGNRVLIYEQYF.

The CDR3 DNA is TGCGCCAGCAGCTCAGACCTCTCTTACGGGGGCCTAAGGAGCTCCTACAATGAGCAGTTCTTC. Its protein is CASSSDLSYGGLRSSYNEQFF. The gene calls are TRBV5-1 and TRBJ2-1; either TRBD1 or TRBD2 may supply D (6 bases each). Trimming took off 3 bases at V and 0 bases at J, with 28 bases between the two ends. The CDR3 length is 21 residues. From germline, CDR1 is SGHRS and CDR2 YFSETQ. Combining the CDR3 with reference TRBV5-1 and TRBJ2-1 gives the whole variable domain KAGVTQTPRYLIKTRGQQVTLSCSPISGHRSVSWYQQTPGQGLQFLFEYFSETQRNKGNFPGRFSGRQFSNSRSEMNVSTLELGDSALYLCASSSDLSYGGLRSSYNEQFFGPGTRLTVL.

This clonotype turned up a few times. A much larger clone is a single base away; this may be a read error. The chain recombines TRBV10-3 with TRBJ2-7; 11 nucleotides align to TRBD1. With 10 bases clipped from V and 2 bases from J, the junction kept 7 bases outside the gene matches. The germline V gene encodes CDR1 ENHRY and CDR2 SYGVKD. The CDR3 length is 14 residues. The CDR3 region is CASRGQGVPYEQYV. The CDR3 DNA reads TGTGCCAGCAGGGGACAGGGGGTACCCTACGAGCAGTACGTC.

This chain joins TRBV19 and TRBJ1-1, with a possible D match to TRBD1 (5 bases). The CDR3 totals 14 residues. V lost 3 bases and J 1 base, leaving 9 bases between the germline ends. In germline, CDR1 is LNHDA, CDR2 SQIVND (reference sequence). This CDR3 is CASSIQGTNTEAFF. CDR3 nucleotides: TGTGCCAGTAGTATCCAGGGAACGAACACTGAAGCTTTCTTT.

The rearrangement links TRBV29-1 to TRBJ2-2; 7 bases are a match to TRBD2. J was trimmed by 5 bases and V by 6 bases; bases with no gene match: 9. CDR1 is SQVTM, CDR2 ANQGSEA, per germline. This CDR3 comprises 14 residues. The CDR3 loop is CSVNSGHITGELFF. The CDR3 bases are TGCAGCGTAAATAGCGGGCATATTACCGGGGAGCTGTTTTTT.

The rearrangement links TRBV4-3 to TRBJ2-3; D unresolved. CDR3 length: 14 residues. CDR1 is LGHNA, CDR2 YSLEER, per germline. V lost 4 bases to trimming and J lost 0 bases, with 8 bases between them. The CDR3 spells CASSPQRSTDTQYF. The CDR3 DNA reads as TGCGCCAGCAGCCCACAGAGGAGCACAGATACGCAGTATTTT.

Worth noting for this clonotype: A read error may be the cause here, since a much bigger clone is one base away. The V call is TRBV25-1, the J call TRBJ2-2, with D possibly matching TRBD2 (6 bases). CDR3 length: 15 amino acids. CDR1 and CDR2 from the germline V gene are MGHDK and SYGVNS. CDR3 DNA: TGTGCCAGCAGCCCCAGAAAGGGCATCACCGGGGGGCTGTTTTTT. It is translated as CASSPRKGITGGLFF.

This clonotype was seen at least ten times. This chain connects TRBV2 to TRBJ2-3; 10 bases agree with TRBD1. Germline-derived CDR1 and CDR2 are SNHLY and FYNNEI. The CDR3 length is 14 residues. V trimming: 6 bases; J trimming: 4 bases; junction bases outside the gene matches: 4. The CDR3 is CASRPGQGSDTQYF. In DNA form, the CDR3 reads TGTGCCAGCAGGCCGGGACAGGGGTCAGATACGCAGTATTTT.